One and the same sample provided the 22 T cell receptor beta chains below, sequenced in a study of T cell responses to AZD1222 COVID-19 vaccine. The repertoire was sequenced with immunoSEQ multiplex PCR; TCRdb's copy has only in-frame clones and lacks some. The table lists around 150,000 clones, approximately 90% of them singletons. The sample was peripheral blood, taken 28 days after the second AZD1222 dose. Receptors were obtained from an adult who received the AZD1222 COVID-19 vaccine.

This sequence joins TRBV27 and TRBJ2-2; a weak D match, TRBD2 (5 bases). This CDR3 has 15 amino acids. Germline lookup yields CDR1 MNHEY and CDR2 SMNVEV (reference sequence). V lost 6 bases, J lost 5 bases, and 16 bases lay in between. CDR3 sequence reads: CASSRVLGGTGELFF. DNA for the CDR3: TGTGCCAGCAGCCGAGTTCTCGGAGGTACCGGGGAGCTGTTTTTT.

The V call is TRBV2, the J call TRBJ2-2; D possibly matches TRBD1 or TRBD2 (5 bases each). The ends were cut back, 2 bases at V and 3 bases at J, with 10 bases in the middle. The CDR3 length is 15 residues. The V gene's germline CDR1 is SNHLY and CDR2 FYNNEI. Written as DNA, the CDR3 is TGTGCCAGCAGTGAACAAGGGACGGACACCGGGGAGCTGTTTTTT. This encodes CASSEQGTDTGELFF.

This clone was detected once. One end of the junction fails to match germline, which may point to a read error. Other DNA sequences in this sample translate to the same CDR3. CDR3 sequence reads: CASSSLYEQYF. The CDR3 DNA follows: TGTGCCAGTAGTTCCCTCTACGAGCAGTACTTC. The chain combines TRBV6-5 with TRBJ2-7; D is unclear. This CDR3 spans 11 amino acids. Germline V gives CDR1 MNHEY, CDR2 SVGAGI.

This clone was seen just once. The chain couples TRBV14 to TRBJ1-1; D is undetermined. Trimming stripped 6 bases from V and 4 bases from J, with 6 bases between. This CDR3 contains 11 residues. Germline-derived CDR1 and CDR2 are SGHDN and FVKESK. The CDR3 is CASRGATEAFF. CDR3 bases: TGTGCCAGCAGGGGAGCCACTGAAGCTTTCTTT.

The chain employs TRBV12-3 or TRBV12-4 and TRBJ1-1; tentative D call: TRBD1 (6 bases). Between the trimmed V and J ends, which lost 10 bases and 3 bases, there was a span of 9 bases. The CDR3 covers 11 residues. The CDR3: CATRGYTEAFF. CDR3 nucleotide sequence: TGTGCCACAAGGGGGTACACTGAAGCTTTCTTT.

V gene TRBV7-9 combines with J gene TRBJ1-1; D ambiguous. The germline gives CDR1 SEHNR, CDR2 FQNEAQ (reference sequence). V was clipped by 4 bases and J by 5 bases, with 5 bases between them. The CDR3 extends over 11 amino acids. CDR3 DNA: TGTGCCAGCAGCTACAGTACTGAAGCTTTCTTT. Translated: CASSYSTEAFF.

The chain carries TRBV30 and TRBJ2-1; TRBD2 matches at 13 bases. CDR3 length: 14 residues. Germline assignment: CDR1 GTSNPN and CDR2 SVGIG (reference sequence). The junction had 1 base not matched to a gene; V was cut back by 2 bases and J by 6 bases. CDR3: CAWSRTSGSNEQFF. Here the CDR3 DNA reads TGTGCCTGGAGTCGGACTAGCGGGAGCAATGAGCAGTTCTTC.

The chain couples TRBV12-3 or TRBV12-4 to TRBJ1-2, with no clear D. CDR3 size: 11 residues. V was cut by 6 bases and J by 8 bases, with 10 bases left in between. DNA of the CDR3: TGTGCCAGCAGATCCCTAGGGGGCTACACCTTC. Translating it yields CASRSLGGYTF.

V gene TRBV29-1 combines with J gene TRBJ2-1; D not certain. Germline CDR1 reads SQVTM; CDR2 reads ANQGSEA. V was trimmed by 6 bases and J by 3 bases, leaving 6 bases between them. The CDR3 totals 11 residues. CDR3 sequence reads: CSVALYNEQFF. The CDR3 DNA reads TGCAGCGTGGCCCTCTACAATGAGCAGTTCTTC.

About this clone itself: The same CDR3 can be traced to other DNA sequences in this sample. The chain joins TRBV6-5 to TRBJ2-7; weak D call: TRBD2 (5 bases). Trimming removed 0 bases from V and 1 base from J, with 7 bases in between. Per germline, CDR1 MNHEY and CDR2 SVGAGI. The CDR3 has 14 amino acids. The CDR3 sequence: CASSYSGSSYEQYF. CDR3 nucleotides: TGTGCCAGCAGTTACTCGGGGAGTTCCTACGAGCAGTACTTC.

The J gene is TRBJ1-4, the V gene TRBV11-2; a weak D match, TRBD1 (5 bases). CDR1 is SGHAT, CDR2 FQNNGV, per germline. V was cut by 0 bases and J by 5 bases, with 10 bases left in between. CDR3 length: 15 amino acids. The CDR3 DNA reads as TGTGCCAGCAGCTTAGACGGGGCCGGCAATGAAAAACTGTTTTTT. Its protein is CASSLDGAGNEKLFF.

The CDR3 is CASSIQVRGTEAFF. In nucleotides, the CDR3 is TGTGCCAGCAGTATACAGGTCCGAGGCACTGAAGCTTTCTTT. The rearrangement joins TRBV6-5 to TRBJ1-1; D perhaps matches TRBD1 (5 bases). V shed 5 bases and J shed 4 bases, with 14 bases lying between them. This CDR3 is 14 amino acids long. Germline values: CDR1 MNHEY, CDR2 SVGAGI.

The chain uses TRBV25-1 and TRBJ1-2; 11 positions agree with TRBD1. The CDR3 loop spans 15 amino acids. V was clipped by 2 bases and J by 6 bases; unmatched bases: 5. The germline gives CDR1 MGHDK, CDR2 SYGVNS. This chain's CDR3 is CASSELRTGGDGYTF. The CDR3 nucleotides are TGTGCCAGCAGTGAACTCCGGACAGGGGGCGATGGCTACACCTTC.

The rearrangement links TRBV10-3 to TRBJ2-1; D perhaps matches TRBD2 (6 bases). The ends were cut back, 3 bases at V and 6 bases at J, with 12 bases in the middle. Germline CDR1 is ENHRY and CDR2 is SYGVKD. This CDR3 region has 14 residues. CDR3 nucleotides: TGTGCCATCAGTGACCTAGCGTGGGGCAATGAGCAGTTCTTC. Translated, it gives CAISDLAWGNEQFF.

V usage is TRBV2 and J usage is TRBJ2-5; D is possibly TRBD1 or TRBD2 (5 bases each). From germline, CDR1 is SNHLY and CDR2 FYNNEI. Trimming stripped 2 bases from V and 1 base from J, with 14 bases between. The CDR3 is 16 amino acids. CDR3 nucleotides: TGTGCCAGCAGTGAATACGGGGCGGGCTTCCAAGAGACCCAGTACTTC. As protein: CASSEYGAGFQETQYF.

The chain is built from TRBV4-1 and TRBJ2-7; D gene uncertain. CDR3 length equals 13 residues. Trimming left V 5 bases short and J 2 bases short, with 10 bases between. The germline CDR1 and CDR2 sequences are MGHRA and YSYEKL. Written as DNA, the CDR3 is TGCGCCAGCAGCGAAGGGTTGGCCTACGAGCAGTACTTC. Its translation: CASSEGLAYEQYF.

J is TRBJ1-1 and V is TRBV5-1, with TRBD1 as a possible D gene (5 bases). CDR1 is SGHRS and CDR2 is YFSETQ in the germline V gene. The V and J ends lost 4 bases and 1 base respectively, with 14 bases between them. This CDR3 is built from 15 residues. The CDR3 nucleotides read TGCGCCAGCAGCATGGAACTAGGGACGAACACTGAAGCTTTCTTT. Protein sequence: CASSMELGTNTEAFF.

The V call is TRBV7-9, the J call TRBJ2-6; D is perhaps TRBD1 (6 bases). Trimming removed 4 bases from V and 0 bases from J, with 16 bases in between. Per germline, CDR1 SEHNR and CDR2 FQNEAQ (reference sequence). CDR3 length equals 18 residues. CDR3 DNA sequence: TGTGCCAGCAGCTCAACAGGGCCCGAGGGCTCTGGGGCCAACGTCCTGACTTTC. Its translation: CASSSTGPEGSGANVLTF. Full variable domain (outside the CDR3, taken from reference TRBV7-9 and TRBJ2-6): DTGVSQNPRHKITKRGQNVTFRCDPISEHNRLYWYRQTLGQGPEFLTYFQNEAQLEKSRLLSDRFSAERPKGSFSTLEIQRTEQGDSAMYLCASSSTGPEGSGANVLTFGAGSRLTVL.

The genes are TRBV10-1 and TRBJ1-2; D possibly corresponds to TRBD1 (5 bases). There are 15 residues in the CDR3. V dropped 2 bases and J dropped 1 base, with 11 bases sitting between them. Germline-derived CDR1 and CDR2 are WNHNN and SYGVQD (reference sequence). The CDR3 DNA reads TGCGCCAGCAGTGAGAATGGGGGTCGTAACTATGGCTACACCTTC. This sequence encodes CASSENGGRNYGYTF.

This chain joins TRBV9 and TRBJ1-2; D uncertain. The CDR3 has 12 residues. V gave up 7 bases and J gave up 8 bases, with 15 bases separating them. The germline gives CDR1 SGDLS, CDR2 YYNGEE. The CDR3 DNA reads TGTGCCAGCGCGGGAGGGAGTCGCGGCTACACCTTC. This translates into CASAGGSRGYTF.

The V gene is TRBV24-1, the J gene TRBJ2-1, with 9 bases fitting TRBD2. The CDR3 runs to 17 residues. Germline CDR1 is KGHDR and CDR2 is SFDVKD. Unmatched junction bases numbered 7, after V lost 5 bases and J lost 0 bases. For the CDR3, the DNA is TGTGCCACCAGTGCCGCACTAGCGGGCTACTCCTACAATGAGCAGTTCTTC. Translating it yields CATSAALAGYSYNEQFF.

Here the CDR3 reads CAWSARQGGFSPLHF. For the CDR3, the DNA is TGTGCCTGGAGTGCTAGGCAGGGAGGATTTTCACCCCTCCACTTT. The chain recombines TRBV30 with TRBJ1-6; maybe TRBD1 (5 bases). V was cut by 1 base and J by 9 bases, with 16 bases left in between. This CDR3 is built from 15 residues. The germline CDR1 and CDR2 sequences are GTSNPN and SVGIG (reference sequence).